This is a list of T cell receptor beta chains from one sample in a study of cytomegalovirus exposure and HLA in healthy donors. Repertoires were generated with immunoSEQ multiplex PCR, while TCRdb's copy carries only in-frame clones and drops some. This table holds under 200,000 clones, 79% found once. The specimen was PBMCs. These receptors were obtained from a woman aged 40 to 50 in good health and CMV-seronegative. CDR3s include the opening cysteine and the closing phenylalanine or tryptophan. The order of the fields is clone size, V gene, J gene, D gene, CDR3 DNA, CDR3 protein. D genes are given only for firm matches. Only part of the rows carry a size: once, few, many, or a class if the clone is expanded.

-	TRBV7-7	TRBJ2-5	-	TGTGCTAGCAGCTTAGCGCTTAGGGGGACCCAGTACTTC	CASSLALRGTQYF
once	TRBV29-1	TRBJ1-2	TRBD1	TGCAGCGGCTCAAGACAGGGCGACTATGGCTACACCTTC	CSGSRQGDYGYTF
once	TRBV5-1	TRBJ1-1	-	TGCGCCAGCAGCTTGGAAGCAGGGAATGTTGGTAGGGCTTTCTTT	CASSLEAGNVGRAFF
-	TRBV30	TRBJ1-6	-	TGTGCCTGGAGTGAGGGGAAAAAGTTTTCCCTCCACTTT	CAWSEGKKFSLHF
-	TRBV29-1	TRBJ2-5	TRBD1	TGCAGCGTTACCAGGGGGCGGGAGACCCAGTACTTC	CSVTRGRETQYF
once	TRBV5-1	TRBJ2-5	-	TGCGCCAGCAGCGAAGGCCCCGAGCGGTACTTC	CASSEGPERYF
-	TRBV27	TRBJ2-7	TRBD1	TGTGCCAGCAGTTTTCGGCAGGGGGCATACGAGCAGTACTTC	CASSFRQGAYEQYF
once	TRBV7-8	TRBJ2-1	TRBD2	TGTGCCAGCACCGGGGCAGCGGGAGGGCCTAATGAGCAGTTCTTC	CASTGAAGGPNEQFF
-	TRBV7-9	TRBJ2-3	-	TGTGCCAGCAGCCAATCCGGAGCCCCAGATACGCAGTATTTT	CASSQSGAPDTQYF
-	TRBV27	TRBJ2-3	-	TGTGCCAGCAGTTCCCCCCCGGGAGATACGCAGTATTTT	CASSSPPGDTQYF
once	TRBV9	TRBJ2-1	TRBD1	TGTGCCAGCAGCGTAGGTAACAGGGGGCCCTCCTACAATGAGCAGTTCTTC	CASSVGNRGPSYNEQFF
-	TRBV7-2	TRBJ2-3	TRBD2	TGTGCCAGCACCCAGCGGGGGGGCCGCTTGATTACGCAGTATTTT	CASTQRGGRLITQYF
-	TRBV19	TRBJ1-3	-	TGTGCCAGTAGTGCCGGACAGGGAAACACCATATATTTT	CASSAGQGNTIYF
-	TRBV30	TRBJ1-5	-	TGTGCCTGGAGTGTCTCAGGGGACGGCAATCAGCCCCAGCATTTT	CAWSVSGDGNQPQHF
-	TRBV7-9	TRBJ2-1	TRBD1	TGTGCCAGCGGACAGGGGGATTGGAATGAGCAGTTCTTC	CASGQGDWNEQFF
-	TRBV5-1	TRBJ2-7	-	TGCGCCAGCAGCTCTAGGACTACCTCCTACGAGCAGTACTTC	CASSSRTTSYEQYF
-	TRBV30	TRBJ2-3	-	TGTGCCTGGAGTGTATTCAGTCGTGATACGCAGTATTTT	CAWSVFSRDTQYF
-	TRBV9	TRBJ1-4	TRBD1	TGTGCCAGCAGCGTCCGGACAGGGAATGAAAAACTGTTTTTT	CASSVRTGNEKLFF
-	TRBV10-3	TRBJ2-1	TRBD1	TGTGCCATCAGTGAAGATAGCCCGGGACAGGGGAACAATGAGCAGTTCTTC	CAISEDSPGQGNNEQFF
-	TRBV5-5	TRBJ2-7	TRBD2	TGTGCCAGCAGCTTGGGAGCGGGGGTTTACGAGCAGTACTTC	CASSLGAGVYEQYF
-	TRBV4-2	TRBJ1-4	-	TGTGCCAGCAGCCAAGAAGCGGCAAGCGTCGGTGAAAAACTGTTTTTT	CASSQEAASVGEKLFF
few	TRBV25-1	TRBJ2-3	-	TGTGCCAGCAGTGAATGGGACGGGAGGGGGCAGCAAGATACGCAGTATTTT	CASSEWDGRGQQDTQYF
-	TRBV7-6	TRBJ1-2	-	TGTGCCAGCAGCTTAGATCATGGTCTGGCGGGGAATGGCTACACCTTC	CASSLDHGLAGNGYTF
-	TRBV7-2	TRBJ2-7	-	TGTGCCAGCAGCTTAGGGCTAGGCTGGCAGTACTTC	CASSLGLGWQYF
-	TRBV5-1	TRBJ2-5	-	TGCGCCAGCAGCCCTGGCCGTTATGAGACCCAGTACTTC	CASSPGRYETQYF
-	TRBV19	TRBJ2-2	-	TGTGCCAGTAGTACTTGGGACATCACGAACACCGGGGAGCTGTTTTTT	CASSTWDITNTGELFF
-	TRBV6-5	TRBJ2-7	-	TGTGCCAGCAGTCCCTCCGGGGATTCCTACGAGCAGTACTTC	CASSPSGDSYEQYF
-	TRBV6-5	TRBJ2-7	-	TGTGCCAGCAGTTATAACCGACAGTCCTACGAGCAGTACTTC	CASSYNRQSYEQYF
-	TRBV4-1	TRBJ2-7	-	TGCGCCAGCAGCCAAGTCGGGCAGCGGTACGAGCAGTACTTC	CASSQVGQRYEQYF
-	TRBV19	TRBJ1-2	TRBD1	TGTGCCAGTAGTATTATATGGGACAGTCTAAACTATGGCTACACCTTC	CASSIIWDSLNYGYTF
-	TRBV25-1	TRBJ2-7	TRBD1	TGTGCCAGCAGTGGGTCGGACAGGGCCTACGAGCAGTACTTC	CASSGSDRAYEQYF
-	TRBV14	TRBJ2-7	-	TGTGCCAGCAGCCAAGGTCCAGGGAACTCCTACGAGCAGTACTTC	CASSQGPGNSYEQYF
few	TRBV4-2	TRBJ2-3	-	TGTGCCAGCAGCCAGGAGAATTCTGCAGATACGCAGTATTTT	CASSQENSADTQYF
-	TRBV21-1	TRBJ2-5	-	TGTGCCAGCAGCCCCGGGACTAGCGGGAGGGCCTTCGGAGAGACCCAGTACTTC	CASSPGTSGRAFGETQYF
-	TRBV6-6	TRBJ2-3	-	TGTGCCAGCAGCAAACGGGACTTCGGGGCAGATACGCAGTATTTT	CASSKRDFGADTQYF
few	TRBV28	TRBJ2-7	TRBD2	TGTGCCAGCAGTCCCCTCCCACAGCAGCGGGGGCAGTACTTC	CASSPLPQQRGQYF
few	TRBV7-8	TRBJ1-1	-	TGTGCCAGCAGCTCCGGGGGTACTGAAGCTTTCTTT	CASSSGGTEAFF
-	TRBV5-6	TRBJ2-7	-	TGTGCCAGCAGCTTCGGAGTACTCAGCCCGTCCTACGAGCAGTACTTC	CASSFGVLSPSYEQYF
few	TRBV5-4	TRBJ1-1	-	TGTGCCAGCAGCCGTGGAGGGACTGAAGCTTTCTTT	CASSRGGTEAFF
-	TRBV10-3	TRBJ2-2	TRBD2	TGTGCCATCAGCCTACTAGCGGCCACCGGGGAGCTGTTTTTT	CAISLLAATGELFF
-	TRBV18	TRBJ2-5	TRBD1	TGTGCCAGCTCACCCAGGGGGGAGACCCAGTACTTC	CASSPRGETQYF
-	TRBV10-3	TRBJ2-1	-	TGTGCCATCAGTGAGGGTTGGAGCTCCTACAATGAGCAGTTCTTC	CAISEGWSSYNEQFF
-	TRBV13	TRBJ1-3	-	TGTGCCAGCAGCTTAGACGGCTCTGGAAACACCATATATTTT	CASSLDGSGNTIYF
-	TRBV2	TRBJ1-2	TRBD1	TGTGCCAGCAGGGAATTTCCCGGGACAGGCTATGGCTACACCTTC	CASREFPGTGYGYTF
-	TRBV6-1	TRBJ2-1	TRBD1	TGTGCCAGCAGTGATAGACAGGGTAGGGTCGGCAATGAGCAGTTCTTC	CASSDRQGRVGNEQFF
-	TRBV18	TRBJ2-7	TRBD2	TGTGCCAGCTCACCACGGGCGCCCGGGGGGACCTACGAGCAGTACTTC	CASSPRAPGGTYEQYF
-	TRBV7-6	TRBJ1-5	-	TGTGCCAGCAGCCCAGACGTACAGGGTTTTAATCAGCCCCAGCATTTT	CASSPDVQGFNQPQHF
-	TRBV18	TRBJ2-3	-	TGTGCCAGCTCACGAGGGAGTACAGATACGCAGTATTTT	CASSRGSTDTQYF
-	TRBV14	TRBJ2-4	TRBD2	TGTGCCAGCAGCCAAGATGGAATAGCGGGAGGGGTTGGAAACATTCAGTACTTC	CASSQDGIAGGVGNIQYF
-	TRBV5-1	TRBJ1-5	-	TGCGCCAGCAGCTTGGAGGGCAGGGTCAATCAGCCCCAGCATTTT	CASSLEGRVNQPQHF
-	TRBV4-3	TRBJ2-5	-	TGCGCCAGCAGCCAAGGAGGAGGGGCCCTCTACTTC	CASSQGGGALYF
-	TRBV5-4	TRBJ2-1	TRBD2	TGTGCCAGCAGCATGGGACTAGCGGGAGGGCTGGGCAATGAGCAGTTCTTC	CASSMGLAGGLGNEQFF